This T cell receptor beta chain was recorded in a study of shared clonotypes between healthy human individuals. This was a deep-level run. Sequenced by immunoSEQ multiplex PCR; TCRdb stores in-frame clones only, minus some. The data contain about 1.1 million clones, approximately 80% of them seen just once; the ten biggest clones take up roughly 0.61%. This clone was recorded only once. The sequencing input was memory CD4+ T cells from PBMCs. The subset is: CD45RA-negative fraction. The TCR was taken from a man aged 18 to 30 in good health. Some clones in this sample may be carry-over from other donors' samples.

CDR3 sequence reads: CASSQKSGQGVGYTF. CDR3 DNA sequence: TGTGCCAGCAGCCAGAAATCGGGGCAGGGCGTTGGCTACACCTTC. The chain joins TRBV7-2 to TRBJ1-2; possible D gene TRBD1, 5 bases. The length of the CDR3 is 15 residues. The V gene lost 5 bases and the J gene lost 7 bases, with 20 bases spanning the gap. CDR1 is SGHTA and CDR2 is FQGNSA in the germline V gene.